A selection of T cell receptor beta chains follows, all from one sample in a study of response to subunit inactivated influenza vaccine. TCRdb processed the RT-PCR reads anew with MiXCR; each CDR3 protein has one entry. The table records 160,000 or so distinct CDR3 sequences, about a tenth of them present only once. Sequencing was performed on non-naive T cells sorted from PBMCs, taken roughly 6 weeks after vaccination. These receptors originate from a man in his fifties who received an inactivated influenza vaccine. The CDR3 runs from the conserved cysteine through the conserved F or W. A D gene is named only where the DNA matches it firmly. Rows give clone size only sometimes, using once, few, many, or a class for an expanded clone.

cdr3_length clone_size j_call v_call d_call cdr3_aa cdr3_nt
14 many TRBJ1-1 TRBV4-1 NA CASTLSPFNTEAFF TGCGCCAGCACCCTGTCGCCGTTTAACACTGAAGCTTTCTTT
16 many TRBJ2-1 TRBV4-3 TRBD2 CASSRSTSLSYNEQFF TGCGCCAGCAGCCGCTCGACTAGCCTCTCCTACAATGAGCAGTTCTTC
13 NA TRBJ1-1 TRBV10-3 NA CAIRTGFGTEAFF TGTGCCATCAGAACCGGCTTTGGCACTGAAGCTTTCTTT
16 few TRBJ2-5 TRBV5-6 TRBD2 CASSLDWTSNQETQYF TGTGCCAGCAGCTTGGACTGGACTAGCAACCAAGAGACCCAGTACTTC
13 NA TRBJ1-1 TRBV20-1 NA CSARLPLASEAFF TGCAGTGCTAGGTTACCTCTAGCCAGTGAAGCTTTCTTT
19 many TRBJ2-2 TRBV28 NA CASSFLQPRDGQDTGELFF TGTGCCAGCAGTTTTCTTCAACCCCGGGACGGCCAGGACACCGGGGAGCTGTTTTTT
15 few TRBJ1-6 TRBV15 NA CATSRDRAYNSPLHF TGTGCCACCAGCAGAGATAGGGCCTATAATTCACCCCTCCACTTT
14 NA TRBJ1-1 TRBV2 NA CASSAGMRVTEAFF TGTGCCAGCAGTGCGGGAATGAGGGTCACTGAAGCTTTCTTT
16 few TRBJ2-3 TRBV20-1 NA CSARLVPTGRADTQYF TGCAGTGCTAGACTTGTTCCGACAGGCAGGGCAGATACGCAGTATTTT
18 NA TRBJ2-7 TRBV23-1 TRBD1 CASSQPKTKGALTYEQYF TGCGCCAGCAGTCAACCAAAGACCAAGGGGGCCCTTACCTACGAGCAGTACTTC
15 NA TRBJ2-3 TRBV10-3 TRBD1 CAISPTGTGTDTQYF TGTGCCATCAGCCCAACAGGGACAGGCACAGATACGCAGTATTTT
13 many TRBJ2-1 TRBV28 NA CASRRGPRYEQFF TGTGCCAGCAGACGGGGCCCGAGGTATGAGCAGTTCTTC
17 NA TRBJ1-6 TRBV6-1 NA CASSNLGQSSYNSPLHF TGTGCCAGCAGCAACTTGGGGCAGAGCTCCTATAATTCACCCCTCCACTTT
17 few TRBJ2-1 TRBV6-5 NA CASSYSQGTFSYNEQFF TGTGCCAGCAGTTACTCTCAGGGAACGTTTTCCTACAATGAGCAGTTCTTC
15 NA TRBJ2-2 TRBV24-1 NA CATSELDGRAGELFF TGTGCCACCAGTGAGCTTGACGGGAGAGCCGGGGAGCTGTTTTTT